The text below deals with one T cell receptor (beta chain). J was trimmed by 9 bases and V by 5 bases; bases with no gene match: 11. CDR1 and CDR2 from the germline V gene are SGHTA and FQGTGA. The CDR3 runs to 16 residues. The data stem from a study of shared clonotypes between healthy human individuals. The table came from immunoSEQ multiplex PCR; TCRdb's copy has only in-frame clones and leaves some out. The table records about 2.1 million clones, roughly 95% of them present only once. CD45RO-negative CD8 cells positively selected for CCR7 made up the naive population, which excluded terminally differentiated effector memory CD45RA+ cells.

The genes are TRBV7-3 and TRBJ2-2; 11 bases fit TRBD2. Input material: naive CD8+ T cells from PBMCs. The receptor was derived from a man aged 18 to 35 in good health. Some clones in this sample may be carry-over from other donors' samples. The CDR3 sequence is CASSPRLAGSLRELFF. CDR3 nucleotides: TGTGCCAGCAGCCCCAGACTAGCGGGGTCTTTGCGGGAGCTGTTTTTT.